The following is a TCR beta chain sequence with its context. As processed by the authors: Reference gene primer amplification gave estimated nucleated cell counts. Generated by immunoSEQ multiplex PCR, the TCRdb table keeps only in-frame clones and is missing some. V and J calls and clone size are given by that table; D and trimming were obtained from the DNA. In the table there are around 97,000 clones, roughly 84% of which are singletons. These data are taken from a study of blood T cell repertoires in COVID-19. Study background: Sources were T cells, B-cell-depleted T cells, or PBMCs; the material itself was cDNA or gDNA.

The CDR3 is 15 amino acids. V lost 4 bases and J lost 0, with 12 bases in between. Germline CDR1 and CDR2: ENHRY and SYGVKD. The sequence came from a human donor in a cohort sampled during active or convalescent COVID-19. V is TRBV10-3 and J is TRBJ1-2; D remains unclear. Sequenced: peripheral blood. The CDR3, as DNA: TGTGCCATCAGTGCCGAGAGTTTAGCTAACTATGGCTACACCTTC. Its translation: CAISAESLANYGYTF.